The present TCR beta chain was sequenced within a study of CD8 T cells in ankylosing spondylitis. About this clonotype itself: Its antigen is undetermined.

The study, taken as a whole, reports: Relatively scarce in peripheral blood, disease-linked clones were CD8+.

TCRdb re-called the 5' RACE reads with MiXCR, one entry per CDR3 protein. This sample has roughly 180,000 distinct CDR3 sequences; approximately 12% occur once, and the top ten carry more than 9.5%. CDR1 and CDR2 (germline): MNHEY, SMNVEV (reference sequence). The CDR3 is made up of 14 amino acids. Trimming took 6 bases from V and 2 from J, leaving 14 bases between them. This sequence joins TRBV27 and TRBJ2-7, with a weak D call TRBD1 (6 bases). The receptor was isolated from a female donor with ankylosing spondylitis or in good health (not recorded which). The sequenced material came from blood, either unsorted or a sorted T cell fraction (not recorded which). The CDR3 here is CASSSRGGPYEQYF. The CDR3 nucleotides read TGTGCCAGCAGCTCTAGAGGGGGACCCTACGAGCAGTACTTC.